This entry lists 15 T cell receptor beta chains sequenced from one sample in a study of shared clonotypes between healthy human individuals. The method was immunoSEQ multiplex PCR; TCRdb's version includes in-frame clones alone and lacks a portion of them. The sample holds roughly 2.5 million clones, just over 90% seen once. Specimen: naive CD4+ T cells sorted from blood. This sample's subset: CD45RA+ positively selected. The origin of the receptors is a young man in good health.

V gene TRBV4-1 combines with J gene TRBJ1-4, with 12 bases lining up with TRBD1. The trim removed 0 bases at V and 1 base at J, leaving 15 bases unmatched. In germline, CDR1 is MGHRA, CDR2 YSYEKL. The CDR3 spans 22 residues. CDR3 in DNA: TGCGCCAGCAGCCAAGATCCCCAGGGGACAGGGGGCGAAGATGGAACTAATGAAAAACTGTTTTTT. Amino acid sequence: CASSQDPQGTGGEDGTNEKLFF.

This chain connects TRBV7-9 to TRBJ2-6; D gene unclear. From germline, CDR1 is SEHNR and CDR2 FQNEAQ (reference sequence). Trimming removed 3 bases from V and 0 bases from J, with 9 bases in between. There are 16 residues in the CDR3. The CDR3 reads CASSFDFGSGANVLTF. The CDR3 nucleotides are TGTGCCAGCAGCTTCGACTTCGGCTCTGGGGCCAACGTCCTGACTTTC.

V and J are TRBV10-3 and TRBJ2-3; D remains ambiguous. Germline assignment: CDR1 ENHRY and CDR2 SYGVKD. This CDR3 region has 16 residues. Trimming left V 0 bases short and J 2 bases short, with 12 bases between. The DNA for the CDR3 is TGTGCCATCAGTGAGTCGGGTAGCCTCTCCACAGATACGCAGTATTTT. As protein: CAISESGSLSTDTQYF.

The chain joins TRBV27 to TRBJ2-7; 7 nucleotides line up with TRBD2. This CDR3 is built from 13 residues. Germline CDR1 and CDR2: MNHEY and SMNVEV (reference sequence). V lost 5 bases, J lost 2 bases, and 3 bases stayed unmatched. In DNA, the CDR3 is TGTGCCAGCAGTCGGGGGGACCCCTACGAGCAGTACTTC. Translation gives CASSRGDPYEQYF.

This clone was observed a handful of times. This rearrangement joins TRBV9 to TRBJ2-1; 7 bases match TRBD1. Trimming at V came to 1 base and at J to 3 bases, leaving 1 base not matched to a gene. Germline V CDR1 and CDR2: SGDLS, YYNGEE. CDR3 length equals 14 residues. CDR3 bases: TGTGCCAGCAGCGTAAGGGACAGCTACAATGAGCAGTTCTTC. This encodes CASSVRDSYNEQFF. Full variable domain (missing parts from reference TRBV9 and TRBJ2-1): DSGVTQTPKHLITATGQRVTLRCSPRSGDLSVYWYQQSLDQGLQFLIQYYNGEERAKGNILERFSAQQFPDLHSELNLSSLELGDSALYFCASSVRDSYNEQFFGPGTRLTVL.

The chain carries TRBV7-9 and TRBJ2-5, with D perhaps matching TRBD1 (6 bases). V gave up 7 bases and J gave up 3 bases, with 15 bases separating them. Germline values: CDR1 SEHNR, CDR2 FQNEAQ (reference sequence). The CDR3 is 14 residues long. The CDR3 bases are TGTGCCAGCAACACTCAGGGGTGGGAAGAGACCCAGTACTTC. As protein: CASNTQGWEETQYF.

This chain connects TRBV9 to TRBJ2-1, with 7 bases matching TRBD2. Germline V gene sequence: CDR1 SGDLS, CDR2 YYNGEE. Losses at the gene ends were 4 bases for V and 4 bases for J; bases not matched to a gene: 8. This CDR3 is 15 amino acids long. The CDR3 loop reads CASSTRRESYNEQFF. CDR3 nucleotide sequence: TGTGCCAGCAGCACTAGGCGGGAGAGTTACAATGAGCAGTTCTTC.

The rearrangement links TRBV9 to TRBJ2-2; 9 bases agree with TRBD2. Germline-derived CDR1 and CDR2 are SGDLS and YYNGEE. Trimming took 3 bases from V and 3 from J; bases not matched to a gene: 6. The CDR3 runs 16 residues. The CDR3 DNA reads as TGTGCCAGCAGCGGACCCCTAGCGGGGTACACCGGGGAGCTGTTTTTT. This translates into CASSGPLAGYTGELFF. Together with reference TRBV9 and TRBJ2-2, the CDR3 gives the full variable domain: DSGVTQTPKHLITATGQRVTLRCSPRSGDLSVYWYQQSLDQGLQFLIQYYNGEERAKGNILERFSAQQFPDLHSELNLSSLELGDSALYFCASSGPLAGYTGELFFGEGSRLTVL.

V and J are TRBV27 and TRBJ2-7; D perhaps matches TRBD2 (5 bases). Germline CDR1 MNHEY, CDR2 SMNVEV (reference sequence). Trimming shortened V by 3 bases and J by 6 bases, and 27 bases separated the two germline ends. CDR3 length: 18 amino acids. DNA for the CDR3: TGTGCCAGCAGTTTGGTTCCCGACCGGGAAGCCTACGTCTGCGAGCAGTACTTC. Translation: CASSLVPDREAYVCEQYF.

The chain uses TRBV7-2 and TRBJ2-5; TRBD2 matches 7 bases. V was clipped by 5 bases and J by 2 bases; unmatched bases: 5. The CDR3 consists of 14 residues. Per the germline V gene, CDR1 is SGHTA and CDR2 is FQGNSA. DNA for the CDR3: TGTGCCAGCAGCACCGGGACTATTCAAGAGACCCAGTACTTC. It yields the protein CASSTGTIQETQYF.

V gene TRBV19 combines with J gene TRBJ2-1; 16 nucleotides match TRBD2. CDR3 size: 20 residues. The V gene end was trimmed by 5 bases and the J gene end by 2 bases; junction bases not matched to a gene: 12. Germline V gene sequence: CDR1 LNHDA, CDR2 SQIVND (reference sequence). The CDR3 DNA follows: TGTGCCAGTAGTCCCGGGGGGACCGGGACTAGCGGGGGGGCCTACAATGAGCAGTTCTTC. This gives the protein CASSPGGTGTSGGAYNEQFF.

This sequence joins TRBV5-1 and TRBJ1-6; D remains ambiguous. The germline V gene has CDR1 SGHRS and CDR2 YFSETQ. The CDR3 has 17 residues. V was cut by 0 bases and J by 5 bases, with 15 bases left in between. The CDR3 protein is CASSLDGIGLNNSPLHF. Written as DNA, the CDR3 is TGCGCCAGCAGCTTGGATGGGATCGGGTTAAATAATTCACCCCTCCACTTT.

This chain links TRBV25-1 with TRBJ2-1, with D tentatively TRBD1 or TRBD2 (5 bases each). The CDR3 runs 13 residues. From germline, CDR1 is MGHDK and CDR2 SYGVNS. Trimming took off 6 bases at V and 9 bases at J, with 15 bases between the two ends. The CDR3 reads CASSRDPAGEQFF. DNA of the CDR3: TGTGCCAGCAGCCGGGACCCGGCGGGTGAGCAGTTCTTC.

The rearrangement uses TRBV6-1 and TRBJ2-7; D call uncertain. Looked up from germline, CDR1 is MNHNS and CDR2 is SASEGT. V dropped 0 bases and J dropped 0 bases, with 3 bases sitting between them. The CDR3 is 13 residues long. The DNA for the CDR3 is TGTGCCAGCAGTGAAGCGCACTCCTACGAGCAGTACTTC. Translation: CASSEAHSYEQYF.

The V and J genes are TRBV10-3 and TRBJ2-1; D is unresolved. The V gene lost 6 bases and the J gene lost 5 bases, with 8 bases spanning the gap. Germline V gene sequence: CDR1 ENHRY, CDR2 SYGVKD. The CDR3 has 12 residues. CDR3 coding DNA: TGTGCCATCAGGGACGGTCACAATGAGCAGTTCTTC. Translated, it gives CAIRDGHNEQFF.